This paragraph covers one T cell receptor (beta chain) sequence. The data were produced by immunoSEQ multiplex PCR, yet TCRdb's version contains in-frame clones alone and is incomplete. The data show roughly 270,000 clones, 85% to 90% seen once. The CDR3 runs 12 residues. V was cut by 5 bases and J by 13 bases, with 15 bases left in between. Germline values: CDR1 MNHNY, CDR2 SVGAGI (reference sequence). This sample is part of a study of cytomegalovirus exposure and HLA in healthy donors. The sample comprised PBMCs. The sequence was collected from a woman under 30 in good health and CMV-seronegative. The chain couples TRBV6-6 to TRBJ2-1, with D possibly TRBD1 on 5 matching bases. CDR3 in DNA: TGTGCCAGCAGTAGACCAGGGTGGGGTCAGTTCTTC. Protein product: CASSRPGWGQFF.